Listed below are T cell receptor beta chains from one sample, sequenced in a study of cytomegalovirus exposure and HLA in healthy donors. The data were produced by immunoSEQ multiplex PCR, yet TCRdb's version contains in-frame clones alone and is incomplete. Its clone listing holds around 110,000 clones. The sample consisted of PBMCs. These receptors were obtained from a man between 35 and 55 years old in good health and CMV-seropositive. CDR3s include the opening cysteine and the closing phenylalanine or tryptophan. Fields, in order: J gene, V gene, CDR3 length, CDR3 protein.

J: TRBJ1-5
V: TRBV5-4
length: 15
CDR3: CASSLEYQGDQPQHF

J: TRBJ2-5
V: TRBV10-2
length: 12
CDR3: CASSVGGETQYF

J: TRBJ2-2
V: TRBV19
length: 15
CDR3: CASSAWQKNTGELFF

J: TRBJ2-1
V: TRBV4-3
length: 15
CDR3: CASSQDPSSYNEQFF

J: TRBJ2-1
V: TRBV9
length: 13
CDR3: CASSGDSYNEQFF

J: TRBJ2-2
V: TRBV28
length: 15
CDR3: CASSLGGSVTGELFF

J: TRBJ1-1
V: TRBV29-1
length: 13
CDR3: CSVVGHMFREAFF

J: TRBJ2-7
V: TRBV7-2
length: 14
CDR3: CASSLYGGPYEQYF

J: TRBJ2-3
V: TRBV5-1
length: 15
CDR3: CASSPPGQRTDTQYF

J: TRBJ1-5
V: TRBV7-8
length: 14
CDR3: CASSPGGSNQPQHF

J: TRBJ2-7
V: TRBV6-5
length: 16
CDR3: CASSYSGRVGSYEQYF

J: TRBJ2-2
V: TRBV27
length: 14
CDR3: CASSLYGGTGELFF

J: TRBJ1-1
V: TRBV7-9
length: 15
CDR3: CASRTNTGLNTEAFF

J: TRBJ2-7
V: TRBV5-1
length: 17
CDR3: CASSFRDFRGKSSEQYF

J: TRBJ1-4
V: TRBV11-2
length: 16
CDR3: CASSLTPGTINEKLFF

J: TRBJ2-1
V: TRBV5-1
length: 12
CDR3: CASTLNYNEQFF

J: TRBJ1-2
V: TRBV7-2
length: 14
CDR3: CASSLAGGLSGYTF

J: TRBJ1-2
V: TRBV6-6
length: 14
CDR3: CASSYAGSRYGYTF

J: TRBJ1-3
V: TRBV6-1
length: 14
CDR3: CASSEVRSGNTIYF

J: TRBJ1-5
V: TRBV28
length: 16
CDR3: CASSLTGAQDNQPQHF

J: TRBJ2-5
V: TRBV7-8
length: 16
CDR3: CASSRIRTGGQETQYF

J: TRBJ2-1
V: TRBV29-1
length: 14
CDR3: CSVEGTGWVGEQFF

J: TRBJ1-4
V: TRBV7-6
length: 14
CDR3: CASSHAGIDEKLFF

J: TRBJ2-1
V: TRBV9
length: 17
CDR3: CASSPGTSGSSYNEQFF

J: TRBJ1-5
V: TRBV5-6
length: 16
CDR3: CASSLTRFYSNQPQHF

J: TRBJ2-1
V: TRBV11-2
length: 17
CDR3: CASSPRTDRSSYNEQFF

J: TRBJ2-3
V: TRBV29-1
length: 14
CDR3: CSVEFADNTDTQYF

J: TRBJ1-1
V: TRBV19
length: 12
CDR3: CASSPYRGEAFF